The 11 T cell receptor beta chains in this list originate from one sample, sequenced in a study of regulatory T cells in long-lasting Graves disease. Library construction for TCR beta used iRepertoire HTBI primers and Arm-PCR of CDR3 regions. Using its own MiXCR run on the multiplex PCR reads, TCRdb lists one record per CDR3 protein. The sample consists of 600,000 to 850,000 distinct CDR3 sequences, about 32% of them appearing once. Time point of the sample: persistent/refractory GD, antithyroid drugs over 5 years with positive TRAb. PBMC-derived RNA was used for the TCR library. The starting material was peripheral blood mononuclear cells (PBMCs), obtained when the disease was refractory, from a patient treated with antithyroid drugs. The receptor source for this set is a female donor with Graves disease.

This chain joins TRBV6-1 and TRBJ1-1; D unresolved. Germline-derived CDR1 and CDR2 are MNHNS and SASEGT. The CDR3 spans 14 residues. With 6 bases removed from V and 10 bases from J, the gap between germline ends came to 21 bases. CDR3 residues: CASSADVLPVGAFF. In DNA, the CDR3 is TGTGCCAGCAGCGCCGACGTACTCCCAGTGGGAGCTTTCTTT.

The chain's CDR3 is CASSLHRGDLAKNIQYF. The CDR3 nucleotides read TGCGCCAGCAGCTTGCACAGGGGGGACTTAGCCAAAAACATTCAGTACTTC. This chain uses TRBV5-1 with TRBJ2-4, with 8 nucleotides matching TRBD1. J lost 0 bases, V lost 1 base, and 6 bases had no gene match. CDR1 and CDR2 (germline): SGHRS, YFSETQ. This CDR3 comprises 17 residues.

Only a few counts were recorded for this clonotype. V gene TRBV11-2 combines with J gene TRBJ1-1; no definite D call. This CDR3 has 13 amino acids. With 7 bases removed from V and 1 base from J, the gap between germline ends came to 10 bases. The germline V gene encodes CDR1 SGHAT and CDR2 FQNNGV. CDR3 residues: CASTQWWNTEAFF. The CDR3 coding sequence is TGTGCCAGCACCCAGTGGTGGAACACTGAAGCTTTCTTT. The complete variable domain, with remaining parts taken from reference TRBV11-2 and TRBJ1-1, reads EAGVAQSPRYKIIEKRQSVAFWCNPISGHATLYWYQQILGQGPKLLIQFQNNGVVDDSQLPKDRFSAERLKGVDSTLKIQPAKLEDSAVYLCASTQWWNTEAFFGQGTRLTVV.

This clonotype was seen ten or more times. The CDR3 bases are TGTGCCAGCAGTGAAAGGGCAGGGGGAGTTTGGGATTCACCCCTCCACTTT. This codes for CASSERAGGVWDSPLHF. The rearrangement links TRBV2 to TRBJ1-6, with 7 bases identical to TRBD1. Per the germline V gene, CDR1 is SNHLY and CDR2 is FYNNEI. Trimming cost V 2 bases and J 8 bases; bases outside gene matches: 12. The CDR3 is 17 residues long.

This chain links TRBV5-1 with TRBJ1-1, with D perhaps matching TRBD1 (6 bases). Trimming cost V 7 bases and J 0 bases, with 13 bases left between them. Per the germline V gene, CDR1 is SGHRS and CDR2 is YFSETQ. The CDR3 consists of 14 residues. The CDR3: CASGGGRMNTEAFF. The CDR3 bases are TGCGCCAGCGGAGGGGGGAGGATGAACACTGAAGCTTTCTTT.

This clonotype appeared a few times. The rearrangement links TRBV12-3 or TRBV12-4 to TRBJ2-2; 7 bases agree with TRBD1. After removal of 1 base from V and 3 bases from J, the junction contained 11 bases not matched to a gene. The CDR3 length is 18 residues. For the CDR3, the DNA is TGTGCCAGCAGTTTAGTAGCTTACGGACAGGAATACACCGGGGAGCTGTTTTTT. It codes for CASSLVAYGQEYTGELFF.

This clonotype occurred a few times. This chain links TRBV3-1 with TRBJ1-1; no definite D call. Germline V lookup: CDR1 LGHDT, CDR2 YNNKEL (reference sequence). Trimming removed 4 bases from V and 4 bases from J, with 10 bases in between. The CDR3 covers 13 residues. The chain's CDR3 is CASSRLPGTEAFF. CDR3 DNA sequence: TGTGCCAGCAGCCGACTCCCTGGCACTGAAGCTTTCTTT.

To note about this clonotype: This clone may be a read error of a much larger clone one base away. CDR3 amino acids: CAGSFGGAGGPRNEQFF. The DNA of the CDR3 is TGTGCCGGCAGTTTCGGGGGAGCGGGAGGGCCTCGTAATGAGCAGTTCTTC. The chain links TRBV12-3 or TRBV12-4 to TRBJ2-1; 10 bases fit TRBD2. The CDR3 spans 17 residues.

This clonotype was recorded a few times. CDR3 sequence: CASSSHGDPTYEQYF. The CDR3 DNA reads TGCGCCAGCAGCTCCCACGGGGACCCAACCTACGAGCAGTACTTC. The V call is TRBV5-1, the J call TRBJ2-5; D is possibly TRBD1 or TRBD2 (5 bases each). With the DNA end fitting TRBJ2-7 better, the J assignment may be wrong. CDR1 and CDR2 (germline): SGHRS, YFSETQ. The CDR3 covers 15 residues.

As DNA, the CDR3 is TGTGCCTGGAGTACAAGCCAAGAGACCCAGTACTTC. It translates to CAWSTSQETQYF. The rearrangement uses TRBV30 and TRBJ2-5; D is uncertain. Germline V lookup: CDR1 GTSNPN, CDR2 SVGIG (reference sequence). The CDR3 extends over 12 amino acids. The V end was cut by 2 bases, the J end by 1 base, with 5 bases between.

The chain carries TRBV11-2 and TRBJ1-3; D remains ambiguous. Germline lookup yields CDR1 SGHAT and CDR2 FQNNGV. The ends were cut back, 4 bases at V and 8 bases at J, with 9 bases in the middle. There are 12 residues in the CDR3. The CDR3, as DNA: TGTGCCAGCAGCTCAACCCGGCACACCATATATTTT. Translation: CASSSTRHTIYF.